This TCR beta chain comes out of a study of blood T cell repertoires in COVID-19. The wider study: From the United States, Italy and Spain came samples of acute and convalescent COVID-19. T cells, B-cell-depleted T cells, or PBMCs provided the cDNA or gDNA that served as material.

V was clipped by 3 bases and J by 0 bases, with 11 bases between them. The CDR3 length is 14 residues. Germline CDR1 reads SQVTM; CDR2 reads ANQGSEA. How the authors handled the data: Estimated nucleated cell counts came from reference gene primer amplification. The assay was immunoSEQ multiplex PCR, and TCRdb's table has in-frame clones only and misses some. V, J and clone size are taken as reported in that table, and D and trimming were inferred from the DNA itself. The sample holds about 170,000 clones, about 85% seen once. This chain joins TRBV29-1 and TRBJ1-2; weak D call: TRBD1 (6 bases). Sequenced: peripheral blood. This receptor was taken from a man aged 55 to 70 who had recovered from COVID-19. The DNA for the CDR3 is TGCAGCGTTGATACAGGGCCTACTAACTATGGCTACACCTTC. This encodes CSVDTGPTNYGYTF.